What follows are 6 T cell receptor beta chains derived from one specimen sequenced in a study of identical twins. TCRdb processed the 5' RACE reads anew with MiXCR; each CDR3 protein has one entry. Of 400,000 to 600,000 distinct CDR3 sequences listed, about a fifth were seen once; the top ten hold roughly 0.5%. The sample also formed part of further work on yellow fever vaccine responses in identical twins.

Sequencing was done on a sample of CD4+ T cells sorted from blood. The receptors were gathered from a woman in her late teens or twenties in good health.

CDR3 loop: CASSLNRDSTGHSNQPQHF. The CDR3 DNA reads as TGTGCCAGCAGCTTAAACCGGGACAGCACGGGACATAGCAATCAGCCCCAGCATTTT. The V gene is TRBV7-3, the J gene TRBJ1-5; TRBD1 matches at 7 bases. CDR1 and CDR2 (germline): SGHTA, FQGTGA. The CDR3 consists of 19 residues. Trimming took 1 base from V and 0 from J; bases not matched to a gene: 12.

About this clonotype: Germline is not matched at one junction end, which may reflect a read error. The chain carries TRBV20-1 and TRBJ2-1; no firm D call. Germline CDR1 is DFQATT and CDR2 is SNEGSKA (reference sequence). The CDR3 is 13 residues long. CDR3: CSARDLAYNEQFF. The DNA for the CDR3 is TGCAGTGCGAGAGACTTGGCCTACAATGAGCAGTTCTTC.

Regarding this clonotype: At one of its ends the junction is not consistent with the germline gene, which may arise from a read error. This chain links TRBV18 with TRBJ1-2; weak D call: TRBD1 (5 bases). This CDR3 is 13 amino acids long. Germline V CDR1 and CDR2: KGHSH, LQKENI. CDR3 bases: TGTGCCAGCTCCATATCCGGGACTAAACTGATTTTATTC. This sequence encodes CASSISGTKLILF.

This clonotype was counted ten times or more. This chain uses TRBV20-1 with TRBJ1-1; D unresolved. The CDR3 runs 10 residues. Between the trimmed V and J ends, which lost 5 bases and 6 bases, there was a span of 7 bases. Germline V gene data show CDR1 as DFQATT and CDR2 as SNEGSKA (reference sequence). The CDR3 protein is CSARRSEAFF. The CDR3 nucleotides read TGCAGTGCTCGGAGGTCTGAAGCTTTCTTT.

This sequence joins TRBV9 and TRBJ2-2, with TRBD2 matching 10 bases. V lost 1 base and J lost 3; bases outside the gene matches: 6. The CDR3 has 17 amino acids. CDR1 is SGDLS, CDR2 YYNGEE, per germline. CDR3 nucleotides: TGTGCCAGCAGCGTAACTACTAGCGGGGCGCACACCGGGGAGCTGTTTTTT. This translates into CASSVTTSGAHTGELFF.

This clonotype appeared a few times. The chain carries TRBV6-5 and TRBJ2-1; TRBD2 agrees at 7 bases. With 0 bases clipped from V and 3 bases from J, the junction kept 2 bases outside the gene matches. Germline CDR1 reads MNHEY; CDR2 reads SVGAGI. CDR3 length: 15 amino acids. CDR3 nucleotide sequence: TGTGCCAGCAGTTACTCGGGGGACTACTACAATGAGCAGTTCTTC. This sequence encodes CASSYSGDYYNEQFF.